What follows is one TCR beta chain and its context. What it binds is not known. The sample belongs to a study of CD8 T cells in ankylosing spondylitis. General study results and limits: The disease-linked clones had a CD8+ phenotype and low blood frequencies. Some of the motif variants had earlier been found in reactive arthritis patients' fluid and blood.

This CDR3 comprises 13 residues. The germline V gene encodes CDR1 SQVTM and CDR2 ANQGSEA. V was cut by 5 bases and J by 5 bases, with 12 bases left in between. Library preparation for TCR beta used quantitative 5'-RACE with molecular barcodes. MiXCR was run by TCRdb on the 5' RACE reads, yielding one entry per CDR3 protein. The table lists 210,000 or so distinct CDR3 sequences, around 25% of them singletons. The sequencing input was blood, either unsorted or a sorted T cell fraction (not recorded which). The genes are TRBV29-1 and TRBJ2-2; perhaps D is TRBD1 or TRBD2 (6 bases each). This sequence originates from a male donor with ankylosing spondylitis or in good health (not recorded which). The CDR3 region is CSVSRGGTGELFF. The CDR3 DNA is TGCAGCGTTTCCAGGGGAGGAACCGGGGAGCTGTTTTTT.